Each of the 7 T cell receptor beta chains below was sequenced from the same sample in a study of blood T cell repertoires in COVID-19. TCRdb's copy holds only in-frame clones and misses some; the assay was immunoSEQ multiplex PCR. The table has roughly 150,000 clones, about 80% seen once. The sample consisted of PBMCs or T cells enriched from blood (not recorded which). The receptors come from a woman in her 70s in a cohort exposed to, infected with or recovered from COVID-19 (not recorded which).

The J gene is TRBJ2-3, the V gene TRBV3-1 (or the pseudogene TRBV3-2); TRBD2 matches at 7 bases. Germline CDR1 is LGHDT and CDR2 is YNNKEL (reference sequence). Trimming removed 2 bases from V and 2 bases from J; junction bases left unmatched: 1. The CDR3 has 14 residues. The DNA for the CDR3 is TGTGCCAGCAGCCAAAGCGGGATCACAGATACGCAGTATTTT. Protein: CASSQSGITDTQYF.

The chain has TRBV5-1 and TRBJ2-3, with D unclear. The germline CDR1 and CDR2 sequences are SGHRS and YFSETQ. V was shortened by 4 bases and J by 2 bases, with 8 bases between the two germline ends. The CDR3 covers 13 residues. CDR3 sequence: CASSPGPTDTQYF. The CDR3 DNA reads TGCGCCAGCAGCCCAGGTCCCACAGATACGCAGTATTTT.

This chain connects TRBV28 to TRBJ2-1; 8 positions agree with TRBD2. The CDR3 sequence is 16 residues long. Germline loops: CDR1 MDHEN, CDR2 SYDVKM. V was pared by 5 bases and J by 5 bases, with 11 bases of the junction left unmatched. The CDR3 reads CASSPESGSRNNEQFF. CDR3 nucleotide sequence: TGTGCCAGCAGTCCAGAAAGCGGGAGCAGGAACAATGAGCAGTTCTTC.

The chain uses TRBV9 and TRBJ1-4; D not certain. Between the trimmed V and J ends, which lost 0 bases and 8 bases, there was a span of 11 bases. The germline CDR1 and CDR2 sequences are SGDLS and YYNGEE. This CDR3 region has 14 residues. In DNA, the CDR3 is TGTGCCAGCAGCGTAGGAGGCGACCGGGAAAAACTGTTTTTT. Translation gives CASSVGGDREKLFF.

The rearrangement links TRBV4-1 to TRBJ2-1, with 14 bases fitting TRBD2. The CDR3 is 19 residues long. Germline CDR1 reads MGHRA; CDR2 reads YSYEKL. V dropped 4 bases and J dropped 8; count of bases not matched to a gene: 16. Written as DNA, the CDR3 is TGCGCCAGCAGCCGAATAACCCGGGGGACTAGCGGGAGTATCTATGAGCAGTTCTTC. It codes for CASSRITRGTSGSIYEQFF.

V gene TRBV5-1 combines with J gene TRBJ1-5, with D possibly being TRBD1 (5 bases). From germline, CDR1 is SGHRS and CDR2 YFSETQ. Trimming pared 3 bases from V and 1 base from J, leaving 8 bases between. The CDR3 runs to 14 residues. CDR3 sequence: CASSSGGSNQPQHF. The DNA for the CDR3 is TGCGCCAGCAGCTCTGGGGGGAGCAATCAGCCCCAGCATTTT.

The V and J genes are TRBV6-8 and TRBJ2-1; D remains ambiguous. The CDR3 is 17 residues long. CDR1 MNHGY and CDR2 SAAAGT come from the germline V gene. The V end was cut by 2 bases, the J end by 4 bases, with 18 bases between. The CDR3 protein is CASSYTTIDILYNEQFF. In DNA form, the CDR3 reads TGTGCCAGCAGTTACACAACCATTGACATTCTTTACAATGAGCAGTTCTTC.